The clone carrying this TCR beta chain was counted at least ten times. This specimen belongs to a study of read filtering for tumor transcriptome and immune sequencing. Overall study: R-ISS stage counts were about eight for I, approximately 16 for II, six or seven for III.

V was clipped by 5 bases and J by 4 bases; unmatched bases: 13. Germline V gene lookup returns CDR1 MNHEY and CDR2 SVGEGT. The CDR3 loop spans 17 amino acids. Molecular barcoded adaptors covering alpha/delta and beta/gamma chains were used on roughly 400 ng RNA. TCRdb processed the reads anew with MiXCR; each CDR3 protein has one entry. Among 130,000 or so distinct CDR3 sequences listed, around 13% were seen once. The sequenced sample was a population of CD138-negative cells sorted from bone marrow. V and J are TRBV6-2 or TRBV6-3 and TRBJ2-5; TRBD2 matches at 10 bases. The sequence was obtained from a donor aged 40 or older with multiple myeloma. The CDR3 reads CASSPDPQREGGETQYF. The CDR3 DNA reads as TGTGCCAGCAGTCCAGACCCACAGCGGGAGGGAGGAGAGACCCAGTACTTC.